This is a list of T cell receptor beta chains from one sample in a study of a mutant IDH1 vaccine in newly diagnosed glioma. Their cognate antigens are unknown. Produced via immunoSEQ multiplex PCR; TCRdb's table is partial and in-frame only. The table has 110,000 or so clones, roughly 90% seen once. Sequenced material: PBMCs, taken from a glioma patient whose treatment included an IDH1 peptide vaccine. The source of these receptors is a woman in her fifties or sixties with glioma. Each CDR3 is given with its conserved first and last residue. Fields, in order: D gene, V gene, clone size, J gene, CDR3 DNA, CDR3 protein. D genes are given only for firm matches. Size values are once, few and many counts, or a class for expanded clones, and some rows have none.

-	TRBV10-2	-	TRBJ2-7	TGCGCCAGCAGTGAGGGGGTGGCCTACGAGCAGTACTTC	CASSEGVAYEQYF
-	TRBV11-2	-	TRBJ2-7	TGTGCCAGCAGCTTAGCTCCCGAGTCGCTCTACGAGCAGTACTTC	CASSLAPESLYEQYF
-	TRBV11-1	once	TRBJ2-1	TGTGCCAGCAGCTTCCAGAATCATGAGCAGTTCTTC	CASSFQNHEQFF
-	TRBV6-5	-	TRBJ1-4	TGTGCCAGCACTCAGTGGGTCTTTAATGAAAAACTGTTTTTT	CASTQWVFNEKLFF
TRBD1	TRBV19	-	TRBJ1-5	TGTGCCAGTAGTATACGACAGGGGGGGCAGCCCCAGCATTTT	CASSIRQGGQPQHF
TRBD1	TRBV30	-	TRBJ2-7	TGTGCCTGGACGGGACAGATCTCCTACGAGCAGTACTTC	CAWTGQISYEQYF
-	TRBV19	many	TRBJ1-1	TGTGCCAGTAGTCTGGGGCTGAACACTGAAGCTTTCTTT	CASSLGLNTEAFF
-	TRBV30	-	TRBJ1-1	TGTGCCTGGGGGGGACCGTTCACTGAAGCTTTCTTT	CAWGGPFTEAFF
-	TRBV6-1	few	TRBJ2-7	TGTGCCAGCAGGACACAAATCTACGAGCAGTACTTC	CASRTQIYEQYF
-	TRBV5-1	-	TRBJ1-2	TGCGCCAGCAGCTTGACTGCCGAGAACTATGGCTACACCTTC	CASSLTAENYGYTF
TRBD2	TRBV4-1	-	TRBJ2-1	TGCGCCAGCAGCCAGCCCCCCGTATTAGCGGGGACCCCATACATCTACAATGAGCAGTTCTTC	CASSQPPVLAGTPYIYNEQFF
-	TRBV7-9	-	TRBJ1-3	TGTGCCAGCAGCTTCGGGACTGCAGACGGAAACACCATATATTTT	CASSFGTADGNTIYF
-	TRBV9	-	TRBJ2-2	TGTGCCAGCCGCGTAGCTACTTTGGGGGGGAACACCGGGGAGCTGTTTTTT	CASRVATLGGNTGELFF
TRBD1	TRBV5-6	-	TRBJ2-7	TGTGCCAGCAGCTCAGGACAGGGGGCCTCCTACGAGCAGTACTTC	CASSSGQGASYEQYF
-	TRBV25-1	-	TRBJ2-6	TGTACCAGCAGTGACTCAGGGTTATCTGGGGCCAACGTCCTGACTTTC	CTSSDSGLSGANVLTF
-	TRBV20-1	few	TRBJ1-2	TGCAGTGCTCAGCAGGGCTATGGCTACACCTTC	CSAQQGYGYTF
-	TRBV27	once	TRBJ2-7	TGTGCCAGCAGTTTAGCGGGCAGGTCCTACGAGCAGTACTTC	CASSLAGRSYEQYF
-	TRBV4-1	-	TRBJ2-7	TGCGCCAGCAGCCAAGATCGAAGGGTAACGGGCGAGCAGTACTTC	CASSQDRRVTGEQYF
TRBD1	TRBV27	-	TRBJ1-5	TGTGCCAGCAGCATGCAGGGGGTTCAGCCCCAGCATTTT	CASSMQGVQPQHF
-	TRBV30	-	TRBJ1-3	TGTGCCGGGGAGGCGTGGAGCTCTGGAAACACCATATATTTT	CAGEAWSSGNTIYF
TRBD2	TRBV7-9	-	TRBJ2-3	TGTGCCAGCAGCTTAAGGGGGGGACTAGCGGCTACAGATACGCAGTATTTT	CASSLRGGLAATDTQYF
TRBD2	TRBV6-5	once	TRBJ2-7	TGTGCCAGCAGTTCGGGGACTAGTAGAAACGAGCAGTACTTC	CASSSGTSRNEQYF
TRBD2	TRBV6-1	-	TRBJ2-1	TGTGCCAGCAGTGAAGGACTAGCGGGTCTCGGACGGTTCTTC	CASSEGLAGLGRFF
TRBD2	TRBV29-1	-	TRBJ2-1	TGCAGCGCCGGATGGGACTACGACAATGAGCAGTTCTTC	CSAGWDYDNEQFF
-	TRBV27	-	TRBJ1-5	TGTGCCAGCAGTTTACGGGGTTCGAGCAATCAGCCCCAGCATTTT	CASSLRGSSNQPQHF
TRBD2	TRBV13	-	TRBJ2-6	TGTGCCAGCAGCTTAGCGGGAGGCCCCTCTGGGGCCAACGTCCTGACTTTC	CASSLAGGPSGANVLTF
TRBD1	TRBV10-3	-	TRBJ1-2	TGTGCCATCAGTGGGGTGACAGGGGGAGAATTGGGCTACACCTTC	CAISGVTGGELGYTF
-	TRBV5-1	-	TRBJ2-1	TGCGCCAGCAGCCTCGACAATGAGCAGTTCTTC	CASSLDNEQFF
TRBD1	TRBV6-5	few	TRBJ1-2	TGTGCCAGCAGGAGACAGGGGGGGAACTATGGCTACACCTTC	CASRRQGGNYGYTF
TRBD1	TRBV6-6	-	TRBJ1-5	TGTGCCAGCAGTTACGGGACAGCAGATCAGCCCCAGCATTTT	CASSYGTADQPQHF
-	TRBV9	-	TRBJ2-7	TGTGCCAGCAGCGCCAACCTACCTGGGGAGCAGTACTTC	CASSANLPGEQYF
-	TRBV9	-	TRBJ2-1	TGTGCCAGCAGCGTAGAAGCCTACAATGAGCAGTTCTTC	CASSVEAYNEQFF
TRBD2	TRBV28	-	TRBJ2-7	TGTGACTCTAGCGGGAGGGAGGAGCAGTACTTC	CDSSGREEQYF
-	TRBV9	-	TRBJ1-2	TGTGCCAGCAGCGCAGGAGATCGGCACTATGGCTACACCTTC	CASSAGDRHYGYTF
-	TRBV7-6	-	TRBJ2-6	TGTGCCAGCAGCTTAGAAGTAGCGGCCAGCTCTGGGGCCAACGTCCTGACTTTC	CASSLEVAASSGANVLTF
TRBD1	TRBV20-1	few	TRBJ1-4	TGCAGTGCCCAGGGGGGGAAACTGTTTTTT	CSAQGGKLFF
-	TRBV6-5	-	TRBJ2-2	TGTGCCAGCAACCCCCAGGCCGGGGAGCTGTTTTTT	CASNPQAGELFF
-	TRBV7-8	-	TRBJ2-1	TGTGCCAGCAGCTCCTTAGACACGGCGAGCTCCTACAATGAGCAGTTCTTC	CASSSLDTASSYNEQFF
-	TRBV9	-	TRBJ2-7	TGTGCCAGCAGCGTAGCGTCCAGCCAGGGCGAGCAGTACTTC	CASSVASSQGEQYF
-	TRBV14	once	TRBJ2-7	TGTGCCAGCAGCCAAGGTATCTCGGGACTCGAGCAGTACTTC	CASSQGISGLEQYF
-	TRBV19	-	TRBJ2-5	TGTGCCAGTTCGGGGGTGGAAGAGACCCAGTACTTC	CASSGVEETQYF
-	TRBV28	-	TRBJ2-5	TGTGCCAGCGGAAATCAGGCGGGGGAGACCCAGTACTTC	CASGNQAGETQYF
TRBD1	TRBV28	-	TRBJ1-4	TGTGCCAGCAGTTTGACAGGGAGGGAAAAACTGTTTTTT	CASSLTGREKLFF
-	TRBV21-1	once	TRBJ2-3	TGTGCCAGCAGCAAAAAGCTGGGGACTAGCGGGCGGGATAGGGTCACAGATACGCAGTATTTT	CASSKKLGTSGRDRVTDTQYF
TRBD1	TRBV11-2	few	TRBJ2-5	TGTGCCAGCGAAGGACAGGGTGGCCCGTCCTGGGGGACCCAGTACTTC	CASEGQGGPSWGTQYF
-	TRBV28	-	TRBJ2-1	TGTGCCAGCAGTTTTCAGCCCACCTACAATGAGCAGTTCTTC	CASSFQPTYNEQFF
-	TRBV11-2	-	TRBJ1-1	TGTGCCAACAGCTTAGATGTAGGGGGTCTTTATTTT	CANSLDVGGLYF
-	TRBV7-6	-	TRBJ2-2	TGTGCCAGCAGCTTATTAGAGTTGAACACCGGGGAGCTGTTTTTT	CASSLLELNTGELFF
-	TRBV5-1	-	TRBJ2-3	TGCGCCAGCCGACCACTAACAGAACACACAGATACGCAGTATTTT	CASRPLTEHTDTQYF
-	TRBV14	-	TRBJ2-1	TGTGCCAGCAGCCAACTTGTTTCCAATGAGCAGTTCTTC	CASSQLVSNEQFF
-	TRBV10-1	-	TRBJ1-1	TGCGCCAGCAGTGACCCCGGGACCGGCCGTACTGAAGCTTTCTTT	CASSDPGTGRTEAFF
-	TRBV28	once	TRBJ2-1	TGTGCCAGCAGTTTTCCGGGGGTCTACAATGAGCAGTTCTTC	CASSFPGVYNEQFF
-	TRBV6-1	-	TRBJ2-6	TGTGCCAGCAGTGGGGGGCAGGCCACTGGGGCCAACGTCCTGACTTTC	CASSGGQATGANVLTF
TRBD2	TRBV4-2	-	TRBJ2-2	TGTGCCAGCAGCTCCGGACTAGCGGAGAACACCGGGGAGCTGTTTTTT	CASSSGLAENTGELFF